This T cell receptor beta chain was sequenced in a study of siplizumab effects on memory and regulatory T cells. Study results and caveats: Roughly 80-97% of proliferating clones (CD4+ or CD8+) could not be assigned a naive or memory phenotype. Naive T cells appeared more diverse than memory cells and seemed to be major alloresponse contributors.

Profiled with immunoSEQ multiplex PCR; TCRdb holds only in-frame clones, not every one. There are 100,000 or so clones in the sample; 85% to 95% occur only once, and around 1.5% lies in the top ten. CDR1 GTSNPN and CDR2 SVGIG come from the germline V gene (reference sequence). The ends lost 7 bases at V and 7 bases at J; junction bases unmatched: 15. The CDR3 is made up of 16 amino acids. In regard to this clone: The antigen is undetermined.

This chain joins TRBV30 and TRBJ1-5, with 11 bases that match TRBD1. The sequenced sample consisted of non-Treg CD4+ T cells sorted from blood. The sequence came from a human donor in good health. CDR3 protein: CASKHDGTGGWQPQHF. The CDR3 bases are TGTGCCTCGAAACACGATGGGACAGGGGGATGGCAGCCCCAGCATTTT.